The next 31 T cell receptor beta chains were all read from a single sample in a study of a mutant IDH1 vaccine in newly diagnosed glioma. Time point indicated: week 35, safety follow-up. Vaccinated patients received 300 ug of mutant IDH1 20-mer peptide per dose, with topical imiquimod. Assay used: immunoSEQ multiplex PCR; TCRdb lists only in-frame clones, some missing. This table holds around 31,000 clones, about 80% found once. These receptors have no known antigen. The starting material was PBMCs, obtained from a glioma patient whose treatment included an IDH1 peptide vaccine. The source is a man aged 25 to 45 with glioma.

This chain joins TRBV7-2 and TRBJ1-1, with D maybe TRBD1 (5 bases). The CDR3 runs 12 residues. V was cut by 0 bases and J by 7 bases, with 6 bases left in between. Germline CDR1 is SGHTA and CDR2 is FQGNSA. The CDR3 reads CASSLAGGEAFF. DNA for the CDR3: TGTGCCAGCAGCTTAGCGGGGGGTGAAGCTTTCTTT.

The chain uses TRBV5-6 and TRBJ2-3; 8 nucleotides agree with TRBD2. The CDR3 totals 17 residues. Germline loops: CDR1 SGHDT, CDR2 YYEEEE. The ends lost 0 bases at V and 1 base at J; junction bases unmatched: 7. CDR3 amino acids: CASSLAIVLAGTDTQYF. The CDR3 bases are TGTGCCAGCAGCTTGGCAATAGTACTAGCGGGCACAGATACGCAGTATTTT.

The V gene is TRBV30, the J gene TRBJ1-4; D perhaps matches TRBD1 (6 bases). Trimming removed 3 bases from V and 8 bases from J, with 13 bases in between. The length of the CDR3 is 13 residues. CDR1 is GTSNPN and CDR2 is SVGIG in the germline V gene (reference sequence). The CDR3 DNA sequence: TGTGCCTGGAGGGCAGGGGTTAGAGAAAAACTGTTTTTT. It codes for CAWRAGVREKLFF.

This chain links TRBV6-5 with TRBJ1-2, with a weak D call TRBD1 (5 bases). The CDR3 loop spans 15 amino acids. The germline V gene encodes CDR1 MNHEY and CDR2 SVGAGI. Between the trimmed V and J ends, which lost 0 bases and 8 bases, there was a span of 16 bases. The CDR3 nucleotides are TGTGCCAGCAGTTACTCCGGGACTTTTGGGTACGGCTACACCTTC. This sequence encodes CASSYSGTFGYGYTF.

This clone came up a few times. The chain combines TRBV29-1 with TRBJ1-1, with D perhaps matching TRBD1 (6 bases). Between the trimmed V and J ends, which lost 0 bases and 1 base, there was a span of 30 bases. The CDR3 runs to 21 residues. In germline, CDR1 is SQVTM, CDR2 ANQGSEA. The DNA for the CDR3 is TGCAGCGTTGAAGAGAATAATTACTGGAGGGGGGTGAAGCGAACGAACACTGAAGCTTTCTTT. Its protein product is CSVEENNYWRGVKRTNTEAFF.

The chain recombines TRBV5-1 with TRBJ2-5; TRBD2 agrees at 9 bases. V dropped 7 bases and J dropped 1; count of bases not matched to a gene: 8. This CDR3 is built from 15 residues. Germline V gene sequence: CDR1 SGHRS, CDR2 YFSETQ. This chain's CDR3 is CASRYAGGGQETQYF. In nucleotides, the CDR3 is TGCGCCAGCCGCTACGCGGGGGGGGGCCAAGAGACCCAGTACTTC.

This clone has only one observation. The gene calls are TRBV7-2 and TRBJ1-2, with unresolved D. The CDR3 is 14 amino acids. Germline V gives CDR1 SGHTA, CDR2 FQGNSA. V lost 6 bases to trimming and J lost 0 bases, with 11 bases between them. CDR3 sequence reads: CASRSSPANYGYTF. The DNA for the CDR3 is TGTGCCAGCAGATCTTCCCCGGCTAACTATGGCTACACCTTC.

The rearrangement joins TRBV8-2 to TRBJ2-6. TRBV8-2 is a listed pseudogene. The CDR3 loop spans 16 amino acids. CDR3 sequence reads: CGILLITQSRANVLTF. Written as DNA, the CDR3 is TGTGGCATACTCTTAATAACACAAAGTCGGGCCAACGTCCTGACTTTC.

This chain links TRBV5-1 with TRBJ2-1, with TRBD2 identical over 9 bases. Germline V CDR1 and CDR2: SGHRS, YFSETQ. The CDR3 has 16 amino acids. With V trimmed by 0 bases and J by 7 bases, 8 bases remained unmatched. The CDR3 DNA sequence: TGCGCCAGCAGCTTGGACGGCGGGAGGGCCCCAAATGAGCAGTTCTTC. It codes for CASSLDGGRAPNEQFF.

This rearrangement joins TRBV5-6 to TRBJ2-1; TRBD2 matches 8 bases. Germline CDR1 reads SGHDT; CDR2 reads YYEEEE. Losses at the gene ends were 3 bases for V and 4 bases for J; bases not matched to a gene: 9. This CDR3 is built from 16 residues. CDR3 sequence: CASSWPRTSLYNEQFF. CDR3 in DNA: TGTGCCAGCAGCTGGCCCAGGACTAGCCTTTACAATGAGCAGTTCTTC.

A note on this clone: The same CDR3 is also encoded by other DNA sequences in this sample. The rearrangement joins TRBV18 to TRBJ1-2; 8 bases are shared with TRBD1. The CDR3 loop spans 14 amino acids. V lost 3 bases to trimming and J lost 3 bases; unmatched junction nucleotides: 3. Germline CDR1 reads KGHSH; CDR2 reads LQKENI. CDR3 loop: CASSPLDRDYGYTF. DNA of the CDR3: TGTGCCAGCTCACCCCTGGACAGGGACTATGGCTACACCTTC.

The chain recombines TRBV6-5 with TRBJ2-3; D gene unclear. Trimming removed 4 bases from V and 1 base from J, with 15 bases in between. The CDR3 has 16 amino acids. Germline V CDR1 and CDR2: MNHEY, SVGAGI. The CDR3 nucleotides are TGTGCCAGCAGTTTAAGCGTCGGGCCAGGCACAGATACGCAGTATTTT. This sequence encodes CASSLSVGPGTDTQYF.

There are a few counts of this clone. At the DNA level, this CDR3 is encoded by other sequences in the same sample as well. CDR3: CASSPGTGYGYTF. The CDR3 DNA sequence: TGTGCCAGCAGCCCGGGGACAGGCTATGGCTACACCTTC. V usage is TRBV5-4 and J usage is TRBJ1-2, with 8 bases lining up with TRBD1. The germline V gene encodes CDR1 SGHNT and CDR2 YYREEE (reference sequence). The trim removed 4 bases at V and 4 bases at J, leaving 3 bases unmatched. There are 13 residues in the CDR3.

Worth noting for this clone: Other DNA sequences of this sample code for an identical CDR3. The rearrangement uses TRBV2 and TRBJ2-7; D might be TRBD1 (6 bases). V lost 3 bases, J lost 4 bases, and 10 bases lay in between. Per germline, CDR1 SNHLY and CDR2 FYNNEI. CDR3 length equals 13 residues. In DNA form, the CDR3 reads TGTGCCAGCAGTGAGGGGGCCGCATACGAGCAGTACTTC. The encoded protein is CASSEGAAYEQYF.

The V call is TRBV14, the J call TRBJ2-7; D may correspond to TRBD1 or TRBD2 (5 bases each). Looked up from germline, CDR1 is SGHDN and CDR2 is FVKESK. Trimming removed 4 bases from V and 4 bases from J, with 17 bases in between. The CDR3 extends over 15 amino acids. The CDR3 DNA follows: TGTGCCAGCAGCCCCTTTGCAGGGAGCGAGTACGAGCAGTACTTC. Protein: CASSPFAGSEYEQYF.

This rearrangement joins TRBV9 to TRBJ2-1, with 12 nucleotides matching TRBD2. CDR1 SGDLS and CDR2 YYNGEE come from the germline V gene. With 0 bases clipped from V and 3 bases from J, the junction kept 1 base outside the gene matches. This CDR3 has 16 residues. The CDR3 is CASSVASGRGYNEQFF. In DNA, the CDR3 is TGTGCCAGCAGCGTAGCTAGCGGGAGGGGCTACAATGAGCAGTTCTTC.

The V and J genes are TRBV7-8 and TRBJ2-5, with 13 bases lining up with TRBD2. J gave up 11 bases and V 5 bases, and 14 bases lay outside the gene matches. Germline values: CDR1 SGHVS, CDR2 FQNEAQ. This CDR3 spans 16 amino acids. The CDR3 DNA reads as TGTGCCAGCAGCCTATCGGGACTAGCGGGGCCCTCTCTGCAGTACTTC. Translation gives CASSLSGLAGPSLQYF.

V usage is TRBV6-5 and J usage is TRBJ1-2; no definite D call. CDR1 and CDR2 from the germline V gene are MNHEY and SVGAGI. V was trimmed by 3 bases and J by 2 bases, leaving 13 bases between them. The length of the CDR3 is 15 residues. CDR3 loop: CASSYPPPSNYGYTF. CDR3 nucleotide sequence: TGTGCCAGCAGTTATCCCCCACCATCCAACTATGGCTACACCTTC.

DNA for the CDR3: TGCGCCAGCAGCCAAGGCACAGGGTATGGCTACACCTTC. Its protein is CASSQGTGYGYTF. The genes are TRBV4-1 and TRBJ1-2; perhaps TRBD1 as D (6 bases). The CDR3 has 13 residues. V was shortened by 1 base and J by 5 bases, with 8 bases between the two germline ends. The V gene's germline CDR1 is MGHRA and CDR2 YSYEKL.

This clone has a single count. The genes are TRBV11-3 and TRBJ2-5; TRBD2 aligns across 11 bases. V lost 4 bases and J lost 3; bases outside the gene matches: 4. Germline lookup yields CDR1 SGHNT and CDR2 YENEEA. The CDR3 has 15 amino acids. CDR3 sequence (DNA): TGTGCCAGCAGCTCGGGGACTAGCGGTAAAGAGACCCAGTACTTC. This gives the protein CASSSGTSGKETQYF.

The count of this clone is one. The chain joins TRBV6-5 to TRBJ1-1; TRBD1 is a possible D gene (5 bases). CDR3 length equals 15 residues. Germline CDR1 reads MNHEY; CDR2 reads SVGAGI. V gave up 2 bases and J gave up 1 base, with 11 bases separating them. The DNA of the CDR3 is TGTGCCAGCAGTTACAGGGCGACAGCGAACACTGAAGCTTTCTTT. This codes for CASSYRATANTEAFF.

A single count supports this clone. J is TRBJ2-5 and V is TRBV5-1, with 15 bases matching TRBD2. The CDR3 runs to 16 residues. The V gene end was trimmed by 4 bases and the J gene end by 4 bases; junction bases not matched to a gene: 5. Looked up from germline, CDR1 is SGHRS and CDR2 is YFSETQ. CDR3 bases: TGCGCCAGCAGCACCGGGACTAGCGGGAGGAGAGAGACCCAGTACTTC. Its protein is CASSTGTSGRRETQYF. Together with reference TRBV5-1 and TRBJ2-5, the CDR3 gives the full variable domain: KAGVTQTPRYLIKTRGQQVTLSCSPISGHRSVSWYQQTPGQGLQFLFEYFSETQRNKGNFPGRFSGRQFSNSRSEMNVSTLELGDSALYLCASSTGTSGRRETQYFGPGTRLLVL.

The chain recombines TRBV30 with TRBJ2-5; TRBD1 might be the D (6 bases). Germline CDR1 reads GTSNPN; CDR2 reads SVGIG (reference sequence). The V end lost 5 bases, the J end lost 1 base, and 14 bases lay between the germline ends. The CDR3 runs 14 residues. The DNA for the CDR3 is TGTGCCTGGTCTACCGGGACACTCCAAGAGACCCAGTACTTC. Encoded protein: CAWSTGTLQETQYF.

This clone turned up a few times. The V gene is TRBV5-6, the J gene TRBJ2-7; 9 positions match TRBD1. CDR1 and CDR2 from the germline V gene are SGHDT and YYEEEE. The CDR3 runs 14 residues. V was clipped by 2 bases and J by 8 bases; unmatched bases: 8. CDR3 sequence reads: CASSFPGQGTKQYF. CDR3 in DNA: TGTGCCAGCAGCTTCCCGGGACAGGGAACAAAGCAGTACTTC.

This clone is categorized as medium-sized. The chain uses TRBV7-9 and TRBJ1-3, with a tentative D call TRBD1 (6 bases). CDR1 SEHNR and CDR2 FQNEAQ come from the germline V gene (reference sequence). V was pared by 5 bases and J by 2 bases, with 22 bases between. There are 18 residues in the CDR3. The CDR3 DNA reads as TGTGCCAGCAGCCCAAAATGGAGTGGGGGGGCCGCTGGAAACACCATATATTTT. This codes for CASSPKWSGGAAGNTIYF.

The rearrangement uses TRBV30 and TRBJ2-6; D call uncertain. Germline V gives CDR1 GTSNPN, CDR2 SVGIG (reference sequence). This CDR3 spans 15 amino acids. Trimming pared 4 bases from V and 4 bases from J, leaving 14 bases between. The CDR3 spells CAWNPKGLGANVLTF. The CDR3 DNA follows: TGTGCCTGGAACCCGAAAGGGCTCGGGGCCAACGTCCTGACTTTC. The whole variable domain, filled in from reference TRBV30 and TRBJ2-6, reads SQTIHQWPATLVQPVGSPLSLECTVEGTSNPNLYWYRQAAGRGLQLLFYSVGIGQISSEVPQNLSASRPQDRQFILSSKKLLLSDSGFYLCAWNPKGLGANVLTFGAGSRLTVL.

The rearrangement uses TRBV14 and TRBJ2-7, with D unclear. The CDR3 sequence is 12 residues long. Deletions cut 2 bases from V and 3 bases from J, with 5 bases between. Germline V lookup: CDR1 SGHDN, CDR2 FVKESK. Here the CDR3 DNA reads TGTGCCAGCAGCCAAACCTTCTACGAGCAGTACTTC. Its protein product is CASSQTFYEQYF.

The CDR3 loop reads CASSSRQENQPQHF. The DNA of the CDR3 is TGTGCCAGCAGCTCCAGACAGGAGAATCAGCCCCAGCATTTT. The chain is built from TRBV7-8 and TRBJ1-5, with D possibly matching TRBD1 (6 bases). The V and J ends lost 4 bases and 4 bases respectively, with 11 bases between them. Per the germline V gene, CDR1 is SGHVS and CDR2 is FQNEAQ. This CDR3 is built from 14 residues.

This clone was recorded only once. The rearrangement links TRBV30 to TRBJ1-3, with D unclear. The CDR3 extends over 11 amino acids. Germline loops: CDR1 GTSNPN, CDR2 SVGIG (reference sequence). V gave up 2 bases and J gave up 9 bases, with 8 bases separating them. Here the CDR3 reads CAWSSGTTIYF. The CDR3 DNA reads TGTGCCTGGAGTTCTGGTACCACCATATATTTT.

The genes are TRBV4-1 and TRBJ2-4, with TRBD2 matching 9 bases. There are 15 residues in the CDR3. Germline V lookup: CDR1 MGHRA, CDR2 YSYEKL. Trimming at V came to 1 base and at J to 8 bases, leaving 6 bases not matched to a gene. The CDR3 coding sequence is TGCGCCAGCAGCCAAGGATGGGGACTAGCAGACATTCAGTACTTC. This gives the protein CASSQGWGLADIQYF.

The CDR3 region has the DNA TGTGCCAGTAGTGCCCGACAGGGACAGGAGACCCAGTACTTC. Its translation is CASSARQGQETQYF. The rearrangement uses TRBV19 and TRBJ2-5; 7 positions agree with TRBD1. The V gene end was trimmed by 5 bases and the J gene end by 5 bases; junction bases not matched to a gene: 8. There are 14 residues in the CDR3. The germline V gene encodes CDR1 LNHDA and CDR2 SQIVND (reference sequence). The complete variable domain, with remaining parts taken from reference TRBV19 and TRBJ2-5, reads DGGITQSPKYLFRKEGQNVTLSCEQNLNHDAMYWYRQDPGQGLRLIYYSQIVNDFQKGDIAEGYSVSREKKESFPLTVTSAQKNPTAFYLCASSARQGQETQYFGPGTRLLVL.